The rows below give T cell receptor beta chains drawn from one sample of a study of shared clonotypes between healthy human individuals. The assay was immunoSEQ multiplex PCR, and TCRdb's table has in-frame clones only and misses some. The repertoire holds roughly 2 million clones, more than 90% seen once, with 0.1% to 0.15% in the top ten. Sequencing was done on a sample of naive CD4+ T cells sorted from blood. The receptors shown here come from a young man in good health. The CDR3 runs from the conserved cysteine through the conserved F or W. The D gene is left open where the match is weak. Size is stated for part of the rows, as once, few or many counts, or as a class when the clone is expanded.

D gene	V gene	clone size	J gene	CDR3 DNA	CDR3 protein
NA	TRBV6-6	NA	TRBJ1-1	TGTGCCAGCAGTTACCTCGCCGGTTGGATCTTT	CASSYLAGWIF
TRBD1	TRBV28	NA	TRBJ2-7	TGTGCCAGCAGTTTGGGACAGGGGGCCAACGAGCAGTACTTC	CASSLGQGANEQYF
NA	TRBV19	NA	TRBJ1-2	TGTGCCAGTACGGGGGGGCAGAGGAATGGCTACACCTTC	CASTGGQRNGYTF
NA	TRBV4-1	NA	TRBJ2-5	TGCGCCAGCAGCCAAGTTACTTCCGAGACCCAGTACTTC	CASSQVTSETQYF
NA	TRBV5-1	NA	TRBJ1-1	TGCGCCAGCAGCTACTCCCAGGGGTATGCTCACACTGAAGCTTTCTTT	CASSYSQGYAHTEAFF
TRBD2	TRBV5-4	NA	TRBJ2-7	TGTGCCAGCAGCTTGGGGGCTAGCGGGAGGAACGAGCAGTACTTC	CASSLGASGRNEQYF
TRBD2	TRBV30	NA	TRBJ2-7	TGTGCCTGGAGGACTAGCGGGGCCGAGCAGTACTTC	CAWRTSGAEQYF
TRBD1	TRBV2	NA	TRBJ2-2	TGTGCCAGCAGCGAAAGGACAGGGCGAGGCACCGGGGAGCTGTTTTTT	CASSERTGRGTGELFF
NA	TRBV30	NA	TRBJ1-4	TGTGCCTGGAGTGTGGGGGACTTAGGTGAAAAACTGTTTTTT	CAWSVGDLGEKLFF
NA	TRBV6-6	NA	TRBJ2-3	TGTGCCAGCAGCCTTGGACAGACACCTATCGATACGCAGTATTTT	CASSLGQTPIDTQYF
NA	TRBV28	once	TRBJ1-1	TGTGCCAGCAGTACCACAGGGTTAGGTGACACTGAAGCTTTCTTT	CASSTTGLGDTEAFF
NA	TRBV27	NA	TRBJ1-6	TGTGCCAGCAGTTTAAACCCCAATTCACCCCTCCACTTT	CASSLNPNSPLHF
TRBD1	TRBV30	NA	TRBJ2-7	TGTGCCTGGAGTGTAATTGGGCCGGGACAGGGTAGCGATTATGACGAGCAGTACTTC	CAWSVIGPGQGSDYDEQYF
NA	TRBV2	NA	TRBJ2-2	TGTGCCAGCAGTTCTTGGGGCCCTAACACCGGGGAGCTGTTTTTT	CASSSWGPNTGELFF
NA	TRBV5-4	NA	TRBJ2-7	NA	CASSFGAGTGGYEQYF
TRBD1	TRBV6-5	NA	TRBJ2-6	TGTGCCAGCAGAACAGGGGGCCTTGGGGCCAACGTCCTGACTTTC	CASRTGGLGANVLTF
NA	TRBV2	NA	TRBJ2-2	TGTGCCAGCAAAGGGTTCGCAGGGGAGGGCACCGGGGAGCTGTTTTTT	CASKGFAGEGTGELFF
TRBD2	TRBV7-2	NA	TRBJ2-3	TGTGCCAGCAGCTCCACAGGAGGGGAGGGAAGGTGGAGCACAGATACGCAGTATTTT	CASSSTGGEGRWSTDTQYF
TRBD1	TRBV7-9	NA	TRBJ2-1	TGTGCCAGCAGCTTAGTTACGGGACAGGGGGCGCATCGATTCTTC	CASSLVTGQGAHRFF
NA	TRBV7-9	few	TRBJ1-6	TGTGCCAGCAGGGACCGGGACATTGATTCACCCCTCCACTTT	CASRDRDIDSPLHF
NA	TRBV4-1	NA	TRBJ2-1	TGCGCCAGCAGCCAACCATTGCGGGACATTTACAATGAGCAGTTCTTC	CASSQPLRDIYNEQFF
NA	TRBV4-1	NA	TRBJ2-1	TGCGCCAGCAGCCAAGATCAGTGGCGAGGCTCCTACAATGAGCAGTTCTTC	CASSQDQWRGSYNEQFF
TRBD1	TRBV27	NA	TRBJ1-1	TGTGCCAGCAGATCCCTCAGGGGGCACATGAACACTGAAGCTTTCTTT	CASRSLRGHMNTEAFF
TRBD2	TRBV11-2	once	TRBJ2-7	TGTGCCAGCAGCGCCCTGGGAGGGACCTACGAGCAGTACTTC	CASSALGGTYEQYF
TRBD2	TRBV14	NA	TRBJ2-5	TGTGCCAGCAGCCAAGAAAGCCCACTAGCGAAGACCCAGTACTTC	CASSQESPLAKTQYF
NA	TRBV5-6	NA	TRBJ1-1	TGTGCCAGCAGCTTGGGGTGGGGCCCTGAAGCTTTCTTT	CASSLGWGPEAFF